The rows below give T cell receptor beta chains drawn from one sample of a study of blood T cells in healthy people across ages. TCRdb called the 5' RACE reads again in MiXCR, with one record for every CDR3 protein. The sample carries about 800,000 distinct CDR3 sequences, approximately 25% recorded once. These data were also reused for a study on T cells of mothers and their children.

Sequencing used blood. The receptor source for this set is a boy aged 10-17 years in good health. The CDR3 runs from the conserved cysteine through the conserved F or W. The D gene is left open where the match is weak. Clone size is stated in some rows and not others, as once, few, many or a class when expanded.

j_call | v_call | d_call | clone_size | cdr3_nt | cdr3_aa
TRBJ2-1 | TRBV5-1 | TRBD2 | - | TGCGCCAGCAGCTCCCACACCGGACTAGCGGGGAATGAGCAGTTCTTC | CASSSHTGLAGNEQFF
TRBJ1-1 | TRBV29-1 | TRBD1 | - | TGCAGCGCCATGACGACAGGGGAGGACACTGAAGCTTTCTTT | CSAMTTGEDTEAFF
TRBJ2-3 | TRBV7-9 | TRBD2 | few | TGTGCCAGCACGAAGCGGGGGGCCCCCCCAGATACGCAGTATTTT | CASTKRGAPPDTQYF
TRBJ2-5 | TRBV6-1 | TRBD2 | - | TGTGCCAGCAGTGTTCCTAGCGGGAGTCTGGAGACCCAGTACTTC | CASSVPSGSLETQYF
TRBJ2-1 | TRBV6-1 | TRBD2 | few | TGTGCCAGCAGTGAACGGACTAGTTTCAATGAGCAGTTCTTC | CASSERTSFNEQFF
TRBJ1-5 | TRBV6-6 | - | - | TGTGCCAGCAGTTACCCGGATCAGCCCCAGCATTTT | CASSYPDQPQHF
TRBJ2-5 | TRBV5-1 | TRBD2 | - | TGCGCCAGCAGCCCCGGGACTAGCGGGGGTAGGGAGACCCAGTACTTC | CASSPGTSGGRETQYF
TRBJ2-5 | TRBV9 | - | few | TGTGCCAGCAGCGTAGCCCAGCACGAGACCCAGTACTTC | CASSVAQHETQYF
TRBJ1-2 | TRBV12-3/TRBV12-4 | - | few | TGTGCCAGCAGTTTAAGTGATGGCTACACCTTC | CASSLSDGYTF
TRBJ2-5 | TRBV12-3/TRBV12-4 | - | few | TGTGCCAGCAGTTTCGAGGGGGGCCAAGAGACCCAGTACTTC | CASSFEGGQETQYF
TRBJ1-3 | TRBV20-1 | - | - | TGCAGTGCCCTGATCGGCTCTGGAAACACCATATATTTT | CSALIGSGNTIYF
TRBJ1-3 | TRBV4-1 | - | - | TGCGCCAGCAGCCAATCCCCAGTGAGTGGAAACACCATATATTTT | CASSQSPVSGNTIYF
TRBJ1-1 | TRBV5-6 | - | - | TGTGCCAGCAGCCCCGGCCCAGGGGTCGAGGCTTTCTTT | CASSPGPGVEAFF
TRBJ2-1 | TRBV29-1 | TRBD2 | few | TGCAGCGTTGGGGGTAGAGCGGGATCCTACAATGAGCAGTTCTTC | CSVGGRAGSYNEQFF
TRBJ2-4 | TRBV7-8 | TRBD2 | few | TGTGCCAGCAGCTCCGGGACTAGCGGAGCCAAAAACATTCAGTACTTC | CASSSGTSGAKNIQYF
TRBJ2-1 | TRBV27 | TRBD2 | few | TGTGCCAGCAGTATAGGACTAGCGGGGGCCTACAATGAGCAGTTCTTC | CASSIGLAGAYNEQFF
TRBJ1-1 | TRBV5-1 | - | - | TGCGCCAGCAGCTATTCGAGGAACACTGAAGCTTTCTTT | CASSYSRNTEAFF
TRBJ2-6 | TRBV29-1 | TRBD1 | - | TGCAGCGTAGCCGGGACAGGCCCCTCTGGGGCCAACGTCCTGACTTTC | CSVAGTGPSGANVLTF
TRBJ2-1 | TRBV7-8 | TRBD2 | few | TGTGCCAGCAAGCAGACTAGCGGAATTAATGAGCAGTTCTTC | CASKQTSGINEQFF
TRBJ1-1 | TRBV6-5 | - | few | TGTGCCAGCAGTACCGGGGGGTTTCAAGCTTTCTTT | CASSTGGFQAFF
TRBJ1-3 | TRBV7-2 | - | few | TGTGCCAGCAGCTTAATGGGGGGGGGAAGAAACACCATATATTTT | CASSLMGGGRNTIYF
TRBJ2-1 | TRBV29-1 | - | - | TGCAGCGTTGCCCAGGGGTACTCCTACAATGGGCAGTTCTTC | CSVAQGYSYNGQFF
TRBJ2-2 | TRBV4-1 | TRBD2 | few | TGCGCCAGCAGCCAGGGACTAGCGGGCGACACCGGGGAGCTGTTTTTT | CASSQGLAGDTGELFF
TRBJ2-4 | TRBV28 | - | - | TGTGCCAGCAGTCAGACAGATTCACTAGCCAAAAACATTCAGTACTTC | CASSQTDSLAKNIQYF
TRBJ1-5 | TRBV28 | - | - | TGTGCCAGCAGTTTATGGTTGTTTGGTGGAGGGATTCAGCCCCAGCATTTT | CASSLWLFGGGIQPQHF
TRBJ1-4 | TRBV29-1 | - | - | TGCAGCGCCCAGGAGGGGAATGAAGAACTGTTTTTT | CSAQEGNEELFF
TRBJ1-1 | TRBV19 | - | few | TGTGCCAGTAGTATACTGGCGAACACTGAAGCTTTCTTT | CASSILANTEAFF
TRBJ2-5 | TRBV7-9 | - | few | TGTGCCAGCAGCCGCCCCGGGATAGGAGAAGAGACCCAGTACTTC | CASSRPGIGEETQYF
TRBJ2-1 | TRBV7-9 | - | few | TGTGCCAGCAGCTTCTTGCAGGTCCATGAGCAGTTCTTC | CASSFLQVHEQFF
TRBJ1-4 | TRBV10-3 | - | - | TGTGCCGCCGGGACCATTAATGAAAAACTGTTTTTT | CAAGTINEKLFF
TRBJ1-6 | TRBV27 | - | - | TGTGCCAGCAGTTTCCGCTGGGATTCACCCCTCCACTTT | CASSFRWDSPLHF
TRBJ2-3 | TRBV7-2 | TRBD1 | - | TGTGCCAGCAGCTTATTCGTACGGACAGGGAGCACAGATACGCAGTATTTT | CASSLFVRTGSTDTQYF
TRBJ1-1 | TRBV5-1 | - | - | TGCGCCAGCAGACTAGGACAGCTGAACACTGAAGCTTTCTTT | CASRLGQLNTEAFF
TRBJ2-3 | TRBV18 | TRBD2 | few | TGTGCCAGCTCACCATCTCTAGCGGTCCAAGGGGATACGCAGTATTTT | CASSPSLAVQGDTQYF
TRBJ2-5 | TRBV14 | TRBD2 | few | TGTGCCAGCAGCGAGGGGACTAGGCGAAAAGAGACCCAGTACTTC | CASSEGTRRKETQYF
TRBJ2-5 | TRBV2 | TRBD2 | - | TGTGCCAGCAGGGCGACTAGCGGGAGTGAGACCCAGTACTTC | CASRATSGSETQYF
TRBJ2-7 | TRBV7-9 | TRBD1 | - | TGTGCCAGCAGTTCAATGGGGCAGGGGGATTACTACGAGCAGTACTTC | CASSSMGQGDYYEQYF
TRBJ2-5 | TRBV20-1 | - | few | TGCAGTGCAGGGGACTTTAGACGACAAGAGACCCAGTACTTC | CSAGDFRRQETQYF
TRBJ1-1 | TRBV20-1 | - | few | TGCAGTGCCCACCCAATGGGGTACACTGAAGCTTTCTTT | CSAHPMGYTEAFF
TRBJ1-4 | TRBV7-2 | TRBD1 | - | TGTGCCAGCGGCCTGGACAGGGGAAGTGAAAAACTGTTTTTT | CASGLDRGSEKLFF
TRBJ1-2 | TRBV23-1 | - | - | TGCGCCAGCAGTCAATTTTCCGGAAATAGAGGACAGAGGAATGGCTACACCTTC | CASSQFSGNRGQRNGYTF
TRBJ2-2 | TRBV12-3/TRBV12-4 | - | - | TGTGCCAGCAGTTTGGAGGCAAGGGAATGGACCGGGGAGCTGTTTTTT | CASSLEAREWTGELFF
TRBJ1-2 | TRBV29-1 | - | - | TGCAGCGTTGAACGCGCAGGGGATGGCTACACCTTC | CSVERAGDGYTF
TRBJ2-1 | TRBV25-1 | TRBD2 | - | TGTGCCAGCAGTGATCCCCCCTTTGCGGGGGGGCCCAATGAGCAGTTCTTC | CASSDPPFAGGPNEQFF
TRBJ1-1 | TRBV28 | TRBD1 | - | TGTGCCAGCAGTACCCATATTAGGGGGCAGGACACTGAAGCTTTCTTT | CASSTHIRGQDTEAFF
TRBJ2-5 | TRBV29-1 | TRBD1 | - | TGCAGCGTTGAAACTCCAAAAGGGACAGGGGGCCACTTCTTC | CSVETPKGTGGHFF
TRBJ2-7 | TRBV4-3 | TRBD2 | - | TGCGCCAGCAGCCAAGATTGGATGGCGGGAGGGGAGGAACCCTACGAGCAGTACTTC | CASSQDWMAGGEEPYEQYF